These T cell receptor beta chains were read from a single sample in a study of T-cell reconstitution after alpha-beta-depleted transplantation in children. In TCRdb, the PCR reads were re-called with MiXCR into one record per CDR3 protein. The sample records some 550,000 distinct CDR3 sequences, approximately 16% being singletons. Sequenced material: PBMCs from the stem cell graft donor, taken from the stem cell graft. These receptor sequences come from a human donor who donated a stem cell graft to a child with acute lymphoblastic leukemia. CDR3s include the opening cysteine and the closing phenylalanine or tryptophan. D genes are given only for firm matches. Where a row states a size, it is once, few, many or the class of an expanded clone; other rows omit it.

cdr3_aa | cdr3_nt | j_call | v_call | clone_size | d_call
CSSRGTDQETQYF | TGCAGTTCAAGGGGGACAGACCAAGAGACCCAGTACTTC | TRBJ2-5 | TRBV20-1 | few | TRBD1
CASSLAAARSGLSSYEQYF | TGTGCCAGCAGCTTAGCGGCAGCGAGGAGCGGGCTCAGCTCCTACGAGCAGTACTTC | TRBJ2-7 | TRBV7-2 | NA | NA
CSVASGRGWTEAFF | TGCAGCGTTGCCTCAGGCAGGGGCTGGACTGAAGCTTTCTTT | TRBJ1-1 | TRBV29-1 | NA | NA
CATSRNWESGANVLTF | TGTGCCACCAGCCGAAATTGGGAGTCAGGGGCCAACGTCCTGACTTTC | TRBJ2-6 | TRBV15 | NA | NA
CASSLGERVSHEQYF | TGCGCCAGCAGCTTGGGGGAGAGGGTTTCCCACGAGCAGTACTTC | TRBJ2-7 | TRBV5-1 | few | NA
CSARVAGGGGIVSEAFF | TGCAGTGCTAGAGTTGCAGGAGGGGGGGGGATCGTAAGTGAAGCTTTCTTT | TRBJ1-1 | TRBV20-1 | NA | NA
CASSQLAGGGYNEQFF | TGTGCCAGCAGCCAATTAGCGGGAGGGGGATACAATGAGCAGTTCTTC | TRBJ2-1 | TRBV4-2 | NA | TRBD2
CASRDGSSYNEQFF | TGTGCCAGCAGAGACGGGAGCTCCTACAATGAGCAGTTCTTC | TRBJ2-1 | TRBV3-1 | few | NA
CASSPQRANEQFF | TGTGCCAGCTCACCACAAAGGGCCAATGAGCAGTTCTTC | TRBJ2-1 | TRBV18 | many | NA
CASSLAPGRSSYEQYF | TGTGCCAGCAGCTTAGCGCCTGGCAGGAGCTCCTACGAGCAGTACTTC | TRBJ2-7 | TRBV7-9 | NA | NA
CASSLTFATNEKLFF | TGTGCCAGCAGCCTTACATTTGCAACTAATGAAAAACTGTTTTTT | TRBJ1-4 | TRBV6-2/TRBV6-3 | few | NA
CSASATSGRGNEQFF | TGCAGTGCTAGTGCAACTAGCGGGAGAGGAAATGAGCAGTTCTTC | TRBJ2-1 | TRBV20-1 | NA | TRBD2
CSVVIRTDTQYF | TGCAGCGTTGTAATCAGGACAGATACGCAGTATTTT | TRBJ2-3 | TRBV29-1 | NA | NA
CASSGAGGPDTGELFF | TGCGCCAGCAGTGGAGCGGGAGGGCCCGACACCGGGGAGCTGTTTTTT | TRBJ2-2 | TRBV10-1 | few | TRBD2
CASSSPLAGDQDEQFF | TGTGCCAGCAGTTCCCCACTAGCGGGAGATCAGGATGAGCAGTTCTTC | TRBJ2-1 | TRBV6-5 | few | TRBD2
CASSLLGGVIYNEQFF | TGCGCCAGCAGCTTATTGGGGGGAGTGATCTACAATGAGCAGTTCTTC | TRBJ2-1 | TRBV5-1 | NA | NA
CASSRGQDSLYEQYF | TGTGCCAGCAGCCGTGGACAGGATTCCCTCTACGAGCAGTACTTC | TRBJ2-7 | TRBV7-9 | few | TRBD1
CASSPQGTTSGEQFF | TGTGCCAGCAGCCCCCAGGGGACTACCTCGGGTGAGCAGTTCTTC | TRBJ2-1 | TRBV7-3 | NA | NA
CASSRRTGRVSQETQYF | TGTGCCAGCAGCAGGAGAACAGGAAGAGTCTCCCAAGAGACCCAGTACTTC | TRBJ2-5 | TRBV5-5 | few | NA
CSARFPDYGYTF | TGCAGTGCTAGATTCCCCGACTATGGCTACACCTTC | TRBJ1-2 | TRBV20-1 | NA | NA
CASSPGTGGHEQFF | TGTGCCAGCAGTCCCGGGACAGGGGGCCATGAGCAGTTCTTC | TRBJ2-1 | TRBV2 | NA | TRBD1
CASSPSGEGTYEQYF | TGTGCCAGCAGCCCTAGCGGGGAGGGCACCTACGAGCAGTACTTC | TRBJ2-7 | TRBV4-2 | NA | TRBD2
CASCSRDEQFF | TGTGCCAGTTGTTCCAGAGATGAGCAGTTCTTC | TRBJ2-1 | TRBV19 | once | NA
CASSPEREKLFF | TGTGCCAGCAGTCCCGAGCGGGAAAAACTGTTTTTT | TRBJ1-4 | TRBV25-1 | NA | NA
CSVLLVAADPNYGYTF | TGCAGCGTTCTACTTGTTGCGGCAGATCCTAACTATGGCTACACCTTC | TRBJ1-2 | TRBV29-1 | few | NA
CASSEVGLAGGDEQFF | TGTGCCAGCAGTGAAGTCGGTCTAGCGGGAGGCGATGAGCAGTTCTTC | TRBJ2-1 | TRBV6-1 | NA | TRBD2
CASSWGLAGDNEQFF | TGCGCCAGCAGCTGGGGACTAGCGGGAGACAATGAGCAGTTCTTC | TRBJ2-1 | TRBV5-1 | few | TRBD2
CASTLDRLYEQYF | TGTGCCAGCACACTAGACAGACTCTACGAGCAGTACTTC | TRBJ2-7 | TRBV7-9 | NA | NA
CSVPWVGLEAFF | TGCAGTGTCCCGTGGGTAGGATTGGAAGCTTTCTTT | TRBJ1-1 | TRBV20-1 | NA | NA
CASRNDRGRNPYNSPLHF | TGTGCCAGCAGGAATGACAGGGGGCGAAACCCCTATAATTCACCCCTCCACTTT | TRBJ1-6 | TRBV6-1 | NA | TRBD1
CASSLAEDEQFF | TGTGCCAGCAGCTTAGCAGAGGATGAGCAGTTCTTC | TRBJ2-1 | TRBV7-6 | NA | NA
CASSWTGTTTTLSSYNEQFF | TGCGCCAGCAGCTGGACCGGGACTACCACTACGTTGAGCTCCTACAATGAGCAGTTCTTC | TRBJ2-1 | TRBV5-1 | NA | TRBD2
CASSPFEDSYNEQFF | TGCGCCAGCAGCCCTTTCGAGGATTCCTACAATGAGCAGTTCTTC | TRBJ2-1 | TRBV5-1 | NA | NA
CASRDGAVEAFF | TGCGCCAGCAGGGACGGGGCTGTAGAAGCTTTCTTT | TRBJ1-1 | TRBV5-1 | NA | NA
CASSESSARGEQYF | TGCGCCAGCAGTGAGTCGTCGGCCAGGGGCGAGCAGTACTTC | TRBJ2-7 | TRBV10-1 | NA | NA
CASSSLQANEKLFF | TGCGCCAGCAGCTCCCTTCAGGCTAATGAAAAACTGTTTTTT | TRBJ1-4 | TRBV5-1 | NA | NA
CASRSGPSSYEQYF | TGTGCCAGCAGGTCGGGGCCTAGCTCCTACGAGCAGTACTTC | TRBJ2-7 | TRBV3-1 | NA | NA
CASAQGTGSSEQFF | TGTGCCAGCGCGCAAGGGACAGGGTCCAGTGAGCAGTTCTTC | TRBJ2-1 | TRBV18 | NA | TRBD1
CAISGSDREYYEQFF | TGTGCCATCAGTGGGTCGGACAGGGAGTACTATGAGCAGTTCTTC | TRBJ2-1 | TRBV10-3 | NA | TRBD1
CASRPRPGGVLHEQYF | TGTGCCAGCAGACCCCGCCCCGGGGGAGTTCTCCACGAGCAGTACTTC | TRBJ2-7 | TRBV6-1 | few | NA
CASSYSVSTDTQYF | TGTGCCAGCAGTTACAGTGTCAGCACAGATACGCAGTATTTT | TRBJ2-3 | TRBV6-5 | NA | NA
CASSQETVLGLFF | TGCGCCAGCAGCCAGGAGACAGTGTTGGGGCTGTTTTTT | TRBJ1-4 | TRBV4-1 | few | NA
CASSSLGTRYNEQFF | TGTGCCAGCAGCTCGCTCGGGACTCGCTACAATGAGCAGTTCTTC | TRBJ2-1 | TRBV11-2 | once | NA
CASSRQDYGYTF | TGTGCCAGCAGTCGACAGGACTATGGCTACACCTTC | TRBJ1-2 | TRBV12-3/TRBV12-4 | NA | NA
CASSRDRGSETQYF | TGTGCCAGTAGTAGGGACAGGGGGTCGGAGACCCAGTACTTC | TRBJ2-5 | TRBV19 | NA | TRBD1
CASISKQGFNQPQHF | TGTGCCAGCATCTCTAAACAGGGGTTCAATCAGCCCCAGCATTTT | TRBJ1-5 | TRBV11-2 | few | TRBD1
CASGARRDRPYEQYF | TGTGCCAGCGGAGCCAGGCGTGACAGACCCTACGAGCAGTACTTC | TRBJ2-7 | TRBV2 | NA | NA
CASTRTASYEQYF | TGTGCCAGCACCCGGACAGCCTCCTACGAGCAGTACTTC | TRBJ2-7 | TRBV28 | NA | NA
CASSPPPFPFSSGGSTPSHDEQFF | TGCGCCAGCAGTCCCCCTCCATTCCCTTTTTCTAGCGGGGGATCCACTCCGAGCCACGATGAGCAGTTCTTC | TRBJ2-1 | TRBV5-1 | few | TRBD2
CSHSPRVRLRSGANVLTF | TGCAGCCACAGCCCCCGGGTCAGGCTCCGCTCTGGGGCCAACGTCCTGACTTTC | TRBJ2-6 | TRBV29-1 | few | NA
CASRDASYNEQFF | TGTGCCAGCAGGGACGCCTCCTACAATGAGCAGTTCTTC | TRBJ2-1 | TRBV6-6 | NA | NA
CASSLSWRDGNEQFF | TGTGCCAGCAGTTTATCGTGGAGGGACGGCAATGAGCAGTTCTTC | TRBJ2-1 | TRBV27 | NA | NA
CASGVGSVFLSGANVLTF | TGTGCCAGCGGTGTCGGCAGCGTCTTTCTCTCTGGGGCCAACGTCCTGACTTTC | TRBJ2-6 | TRBV12-3/TRBV12-4 | few | NA
CAISEWGTGDDEQYF | TGTGCCATCAGTGAGTGGGGTACAGGGGACGACGAGCAGTACTTC | TRBJ2-7 | TRBV10-3 | few | TRBD1
CSAGGLAGAYEQYF | TGCAGTGCTGGGGGACTAGCGGGAGCCTACGAGCAGTACTTC | TRBJ2-7 | TRBV20-1 | NA | TRBD2
CASSTSRAYEQYF | TGTGCCAGCTCAACTAGTAGGGCCTACGAGCAGTACTTC | TRBJ2-7 | TRBV2 | few | NA